The 30 T cell receptor beta chains reported below all come from one sample, sequenced in a study of T-cell reconstitution after alpha-beta-depleted transplantation in children. As it was prepared, the TCRbeta library received unique molecular identifiers. TCRdb recomputed calls from the PCR reads with MiXCR, one row per CDR3 protein. The sample records roughly 120,000 distinct CDR3 sequences, 10% being singletons. The material sequenced was PBMCs, taken before TCRalphabeta/CD19-depleted stem cell transplant. The receptors derive from a boy aged 2 to 10 with acute lymphoblastic leukemia, due to receive a stem cell transplant.

This clonotype was counted a few times. The V gene is TRBV29-1, the J gene TRBJ2-2; no clear D. The V end was cut by 6 bases, the J end by 6 bases, with 14 bases between. CDR1 and CDR2 from the germline V gene are SQVTM and ANQGSEA. The length of the CDR3 is 13 residues. The CDR3: CSVQKVASGELFF. The CDR3 DNA is TGCAGCGTCCAAAAGGTGGCGTCCGGGGAGCTGTTTTTT.

This clonotype came up a few times. J is TRBJ1-5 and V is TRBV28; D remains unclear. Per the germline V gene, CDR1 is MDHEN and CDR2 is SYDVKM. CDR3 length: 12 amino acids. V lost 5 bases and J lost 5, with 7 bases in between. The CDR3 sequence is CASSLLHQPQHF. In DNA form, the CDR3 reads TGTGCCAGCAGTCTGCTCCATCAGCCCCAGCATTTT.

In its sample, this clonotype was seen many times. The chain carries TRBV27 and TRBJ2-2; the match to TRBD2 covers 7 bases. The junction had 8 bases not matched to a gene; V was cut back by 2 bases and J by 2 bases. The CDR3 is 17 residues long. CDR1 and CDR2 (germline): MNHEY, SMNVEV (reference sequence). The chain's CDR3 is CASSLLGGVINTGELFF. As DNA, the CDR3 is TGTGCCAGCAGTTTACTTGGGGGGGTAATTAACACCGGGGAGCTGTTTTTT.

Only a few counts were recorded for this clonotype. V gene TRBV2 combines with J gene TRBJ1-5, with a tentative D call TRBD1 (5 bases). This CDR3 is 14 amino acids long. Germline V lookup: CDR1 SNHLY, CDR2 FYNNEI. The ends were cut back, 3 bases at V and 7 bases at J, with 13 bases in the middle. The CDR3 coding sequence is TGTGCCAGCAGTGATCGGGGGAGGCGACAGCCCCAGCATTTT. Amino acids: CASSDRGRRQPQHF.

This clonotype was found many times. The chain combines TRBV5-1 with TRBJ2-1; 7 bases align to TRBD2. This CDR3 comprises 15 residues. V shed 7 bases, J shed 4 bases, and the junction held 11 bases outside the gene matches. Germline V gene data show CDR1 as SGHRS and CDR2 as YFSETQ. CDR3 region: CASGRAGEVYNEQFF. The CDR3 DNA reads TGCGCCAGCGGGCGGGCGGGAGAGGTTTACAATGAGCAGTTCTTC.

This clonotype was detected ten times or more. This chain connects TRBV5-1 to TRBJ2-7; 9 bases align to TRBD1. CDR3 length equals 14 residues. Trimming at V came to 2 bases and at J to 3 bases, leaving 3 bases not matched to a gene. The germline V gene has CDR1 SGHRS and CDR2 YFSETQ. CDR3: CASSFLDRGYEQYF. For the CDR3, the DNA is TGCGCCAGCAGCTTCCTGGACAGGGGCTACGAGCAGTACTTC.

This clonotype was detected many times. The CDR3 nucleotides read TGTGCCAGCAGCTTAGTAATAATGGGGGGCAATGAGCAGTTCTTC. It encodes CASSLVIMGGNEQFF. This chain connects TRBV7-9 to TRBJ2-1; D perhaps matches TRBD2 (6 bases). The CDR3 runs to 15 residues. Between the trimmed V and J ends, which lost 1 base and 6 bases, there was a span of 13 bases. In germline, CDR1 is SEHNR, CDR2 FQNEAQ (reference sequence).

Points on this clonotype: Because it lacks the conserved phenylalanine or tryptophan at the end, this CDR3 is likely a read error. In nucleotides, the CDR3 is TGTGCCAGCAGCTTGGGCCAGCATAGCAATCAGCCCCAGCATTGT. Its translation is CASSLGQHSNQPQHC. The chain recombines TRBV5-5 with TRBJ1-5; no clear D. Trimming removed 0 bases from V and 0 bases from J, with 7 bases in between. CDR1 and CDR2 from the germline V gene are SGHKS and YYEKEE (reference sequence). This CDR3 has 15 amino acids.

V is TRBV5-1 and J is TRBJ2-1; possibly TRBD2 for D (6 bases). The CDR3 spans 15 residues. V lost 1 base and J 4 bases, leaving 12 bases between the germline ends. CDR1 and CDR2 from the germline V gene are SGHRS and YFSETQ. The CDR3 region is CASSLLTGAYNEQFF. Written as DNA, the CDR3 is TGCGCCAGCAGCTTGTTAACGGGAGCTTACAATGAGCAGTTCTTC.

This chain links TRBV5-1 with TRBJ2-7, with 11 bases identical to TRBD2. The CDR3 covers 16 residues. Germline lookup yields CDR1 SGHRS and CDR2 YFSETQ. With V trimmed by 4 bases and J by 7 bases, 13 bases remained unmatched. CDR3 in amino acids: CASSEGLAVPLREQYF. DNA of the CDR3: TGCGCCAGCAGCGAGGGACTAGCGGTTCCTTTGAGGGAGCAGTACTTC.

The chain links TRBV28 to TRBJ2-3; D call uncertain. The CDR3 has 13 amino acids. V dropped 2 bases and J dropped 6 bases, with 9 bases sitting between them. The germline CDR1 and CDR2 sequences are MDHEN and SYDVKM. The CDR3 bases are TGTGCCAGCAGTTTACCGGATGGTGATACGCAGTATTTT. This gives the protein CASSLPDGDTQYF.

The V and J genes are TRBV12-3 or TRBV12-4 and TRBJ2-1; D ambiguous. The V gene lost 4 bases and the J gene lost 5 bases, with 9 bases spanning the gap. The CDR3 covers 13 residues. In DNA form, the CDR3 reads TGTGCCAGCAGTTCTCCGACTCACAATGAGCAGTTCTTC. This encodes CASSSPTHNEQFF.

V gene TRBV5-1 combines with J gene TRBJ2-3; 9 bases align to TRBD2. The ends lost 1 base at V and 2 bases at J; junction bases unmatched: 14. The CDR3 loop spans 19 amino acids. CDR1 is SGHRS and CDR2 is YFSETQ in the germline V gene. The CDR3 DNA sequence: TGCGCCAGCAGCTTGAGCTCTAGCGGGATTGGGACCCACACAGATACGCAGTATTTT. Translation: CASSLSSSGIGTHTDTQYF.

This clonotype was seen repeatedly, ten times or more. The J gene is TRBJ2-3, the V gene TRBV12-3 or TRBV12-4, with D tentatively TRBD2 (5 bases). CDR3 size: 15 residues. Deletions cut 6 bases from V and 2 bases from J, with 15 bases between. Here the CDR3 DNA reads TGTGCCAGCAGCTCGGAAGGGAGACACACAGATACGCAGTATTTT. Residues: CASSSEGRHTDTQYF.

This clonotype came up many times. The V gene is TRBV27, the J gene TRBJ2-3; TRBD2 matches 12 bases. Losses at the gene ends were 1 base for V and 2 bases for J; bases not matched to a gene: 4. Germline V lookup: CDR1 MNHEY, CDR2 SMNVEV (reference sequence). This CDR3 has 17 residues. CDR3 nucleotide sequence: TGTGCCAGCAGTTTATTTAGACTAGCGGGAGCCACAGATACGCAGTATTTT. Translated, it gives CASSLFRLAGATDTQYF.

For the CDR3, the DNA is TGTGCCAGCAGTTCCCCGGGGAACACCATATATTTT. Translation: CASSSPGNTIYF. The chain couples TRBV12-3 or TRBV12-4 to TRBJ1-3, with D hard to call. V lost 4 bases to trimming and J lost 7 bases, with 8 bases between them. The CDR3 has 12 amino acids.

The chain has TRBV18 and TRBJ2-3; tentative D call: TRBD2 (5 bases). The CDR3 is 16 residues long. CDR1 is KGHSH and CDR2 is LQKENI in the germline V gene. Trimming took off 0 bases at V and 1 base at J, with 11 bases between the two ends. CDR3 loop: CASSPPTTAGTDTQYF. Here the CDR3 DNA reads TGTGCCAGCTCACCACCGACTACGGCGGGCACAGATACGCAGTATTTT.

This clonotype turned up a few times. The chain uses TRBV10-2 and TRBJ2-1; 13 nucleotides match TRBD2. The germline V gene encodes CDR1 WSHSY and CDR2 SAAADI. Germline trimming cut 8 bases from V and 6 bases from J; bases unmatched to any gene: 4. This CDR3 is built from 14 residues. Here the CDR3 reads CASLLAGGPNEQFF. CDR3 bases: TGCGCCAGCTTACTAGCGGGAGGGCCCAATGAGCAGTTCTTC.

This clonotype was detected a few times. The CDR3 sequence is CSAHGKNTEAFF. In nucleotides, the CDR3 is TGCAGTGCTCACGGGAAGAACACTGAAGCTTTCTTT. This chain connects TRBV20-1 to TRBJ1-1; D not certain. The CDR3 is 12 amino acids. The V end was cut by 5 bases, the J end by 1 base, with 8 bases between. The V gene's germline CDR1 is DFQATT and CDR2 SNEGSKA (reference sequence).

In its sample, this clonotype was seen many times. The V call is TRBV20-1, the J call TRBJ2-3; no definite D call. Deletions cut 2 bases from V and 2 bases from J, with 2 bases between. CDR3 length: 11 residues. Germline CDR1 is DFQATT and CDR2 is SNEGSKA (reference sequence). In DNA form, the CDR3 reads TGCAGTGCTAGAATCACAGATACGCAGTATTTT. Protein: CSARITDTQYF.

This chain uses TRBV7-9 with TRBJ1-5; a possible D gene is TRBD1 (5 bases). This CDR3 contains 15 residues. Germline loops: CDR1 SEHNR, CDR2 FQNEAQ (reference sequence). V was trimmed by 5 bases and J by 0 bases, leaving 11 bases between them. CDR3 nucleotides: TGTGCCAGCAGCGTTATGGGGGATAGCAATCAGCCCCAGCATTTT. It is translated as CASSVMGDSNQPQHF.

The rearrangement joins TRBV5-5 to TRBJ2-5; D is perhaps TRBD1 (5 bases). The CDR3 is 14 residues long. Germline CDR1 SGHKS, CDR2 YYEKEE (reference sequence). V shed 0 bases and J shed 2 bases, with 8 bases lying between them. The CDR3 region has the DNA TGTGCCAGCAGCTTGGAGTGGACACAAGAGACCCAGTACTTC. This sequence encodes CASSLEWTQETQYF.

This chain joins TRBV5-1 and TRBJ2-3; D tentatively fits TRBD1 or TRBD2 (5 bases each). V was shortened by 1 base and J by 0 bases, with 15 bases between the two germline ends. CDR3 size: 17 residues. Germline V gene data show CDR1 as SGHRS and CDR2 as YFSETQ. CDR3 DNA: TGCGCCAGCAGCTTGTTCACCGGGGCCTCTAGCACAGATACGCAGTATTTT. It specifies CASSLFTGASSTDTQYF.

The chain uses TRBV19 and TRBJ1-2; D might be TRBD1 (6 bases). V lost 11 bases and J 4 bases, leaving 17 bases between the germline ends. The CDR3 is made up of 13 amino acids. CDR1 is LNHDA, CDR2 SQIVND, per germline (reference sequence). Here the CDR3 reads CAGSTGSLYGYTF. CDR3 in DNA: TGTGCCGGATCAACAGGGTCCCTCTATGGCTACACCTTC.

The CDR3 loop is CASSVGQGYEQYF. DNA for the CDR3: TGTGCCAGCAGTGTTGGACAGGGCTACGAGCAGTACTTC. The V call is TRBV2, the J call TRBJ2-7, with 8 bases lining up with TRBD1. The germline V gene has CDR1 SNHLY and CDR2 FYNNEI. This CDR3 has 13 residues. The trim removed 4 bases at V and 3 bases at J, leaving 2 bases unmatched.

The chain links TRBV29-1 to TRBJ2-1, with TRBD2 matching 7 bases. The CDR3 has 13 amino acids. The V and J ends lost 3 bases and 9 bases, in that order; junction bases with no gene match: 8. Germline CDR1 and CDR2: SQVTM and ANQGSEA. The CDR3 loop is CSVDTGGIIEQFF. The CDR3 region has the DNA TGCAGCGTTGATACGGGGGGAATAATTGAGCAGTTCTTC.

This clonotype was detected ten times or more. The V and J genes are TRBV5-8 and TRBJ2-7; tentatively, D is TRBD1 or TRBD2 (5 bases each). CDR1 is SGHTS, CDR2 YDEGEE, per germline. The V end was cut by 2 bases, the J end by 7 bases, with 19 bases between. The CDR3 consists of 15 residues. CDR3 DNA sequence: TGTGCCAGCAGCTTTTTACGGGACCGCGCTGAGGAGCAGTACTTC. It encodes CASSFLRDRAEEQYF.

This chain joins TRBV6-2 or TRBV6-3 and TRBJ1-2; D is unresolved. Germline V gene sequence: CDR1 MNHEY, CDR2 SVGEGT. V lost 5 bases and J 2 bases, leaving 12 bases between the germline ends. This CDR3 is 14 amino acids long. The CDR3 protein is CASSTRRGNYGYTF. The CDR3 DNA is TGTGCCAGCAGTACTCGACGAGGGAACTATGGCTACACCTTC.

There are many counts of this clonotype. The CDR3 region is CASSLSDPPLHF. As DNA, the CDR3 is TGTGCCAGCAGTTTAAGCGACCCACCCCTCCACTTT. The chain joins TRBV12-3 or TRBV12-4 to TRBJ1-6; D not resolved. V shed 2 bases and J shed 11 bases, with 7 bases lying between them. CDR3 size: 12 residues.

The CDR3 reads CASSIGPPGQGGGYTF. CDR3 DNA: TGTGCCAGTAGTATAGGCCCTCCTGGACAGGGAGGCGGCTACACCTTC. The chain employs TRBV19 and TRBJ1-2, with 8 bases identical to TRBD1. Germline V lookup: CDR1 LNHDA, CDR2 SQIVND (reference sequence). The CDR3 runs to 16 residues. V shed 1 base and J 8 bases; nucleotides not matched to a gene: 12. Complete variable domain (other parts from reference TRBV19 and TRBJ1-2): DGGITQSPKYLFRKEGQNVTLSCEQNLNHDAMYWYRQDPGQGLRLIYYSQIVNDFQKGDIAEGYSVSREKKESFPLTVTSAQKNPTAFYLCASSIGPPGQGGGYTFGSGTRLTVV.